Shown below are 17 T cell receptor beta chains from a single sample sequenced in a study of Ad26.COV2.S vaccination and SARS-CoV-2 variants. Only in-frame clones appear in the TCRdb table, and some are missing; sequencing was by immunoSEQ multiplex PCR. Of 450,000 to 550,000 clones listed, 89% are singletons. Treatment: roughly 19 received Ad26.COV2.S at low or high dose, single or two shots; roughly 5 received placebo; per-sample allocation not given. Day 63 after the first injection of vaccine or placebo was the sampling time. The specimen was peripheral blood, collected in a trial of Ad26.COV2.S vaccine versus placebo. These receptor sequences come from a person aged 18-65 years who received the Ad26.COV2.S COVID-19 vaccine or a placebo.

The chain couples TRBV7-9 to TRBJ2-2; tentative D call: TRBD1 (6 bases). The germline V gene encodes CDR1 SEHNR and CDR2 FQNEAQ (reference sequence). The CDR3 is made up of 15 amino acids. Trimming removed 5 bases from V and 2 bases from J, with 12 bases in between. The CDR3 is CASSTRTANTGELFF. The CDR3 coding sequence is TGTGCCAGCAGCACACGGACAGCTAACACCGGGGAGCTGTTTTTT.

This clone was picked up a small number of times. V and J are TRBV3-1 (or the pseudogene TRBV3-2) and TRBJ2-7; perhaps TRBD1 as D (5 bases). CDR1 and CDR2 (germline): LGHDT, YNNKEL (reference sequence). The CDR3 is made up of 12 amino acids. V shed 3 bases and J shed 3 bases, with 6 bases lying between them. CDR3: CASSHQGYEQYF. CDR3 coding DNA: TGTGCCAGCAGCCATCAGGGCTACGAGCAGTACTTC.

The rearrangement uses TRBV5-1 and TRBJ2-2, with 14 bases lining up with TRBD2. CDR3 length: 15 amino acids. Germline values: CDR1 SGHRS, CDR2 YFSETQ. Trimming removed 7 bases from V and 5 bases from J; junction bases left unmatched: 4. CDR3 region: CASGRTSGGTGELFF. Written as DNA, the CDR3 is TGCGCCAGCGGACGGACTAGCGGGGGGACCGGGGAGCTGTTTTTT.

The rearrangement links TRBV18 to TRBJ1-1; D is uncertain. V dropped 3 bases and J dropped 7 bases, with 18 bases sitting between them. The germline gives CDR1 KGHSH, CDR2 LQKENI. The CDR3 is made up of 15 amino acids. The CDR3 DNA is TGTGCCAGCTCACCTAGGAGCAGCAAAGGAGTTGAAGCTTTCTTT. It codes for CASSPRSSKGVEAFF. Drawing the rest from reference TRBV18 and TRBJ1-1, the complete variable domain is NAGVMQNPRHLVRRRGQEARLRCSPMKGHSHVYWYRQLPEEGLKFMVYLQKENIIDESGMPKERFSAEFPKEGPSILRIQQVVRGDSAAYFCASSPRSSKGVEAFFGQGTRLTVV.

The genes are TRBV29-1 and TRBJ2-1, with TRBD2 matching 14 bases. V dropped 1 base and J dropped 9; count of bases not matched to a gene: 2. CDR1 and CDR2 (germline): SQVTM, ANQGSEA. The CDR3 length is 14 residues. The CDR3 sequence: CSVEATSGRGEQFF. CDR3 in DNA: TGCAGCGTTGAAGCGACTAGCGGGAGGGGTGAGCAGTTCTTC.

To note about this clone: Other nucleotide sequences in the sample specify the same CDR3. This chain connects TRBV19 to TRBJ2-1; D is tentatively TRBD1 or TRBD2 (5 bases each). The germline CDR1 and CDR2 sequences are LNHDA and SQIVND (reference sequence). Trimming took off 3 bases at V and 3 bases at J, with 6 bases between the two ends. This CDR3 is 13 amino acids long. The CDR3 region is CASSIGGYNEQFF. CDR3 bases: TGTGCCAGTAGTATTGGGGGCTACAATGAGCAGTTCTTC.

The J gene is TRBJ1-2, the V gene TRBV7-9; 7 bases are shared with TRBD1. After removal of 5 bases from V and 4 bases from J, the junction contained 4 bases not matched to a gene. Germline CDR1 and CDR2: SEHNR and FQNEAQ (reference sequence). This CDR3 spans 13 amino acids. For the CDR3, the DNA is TGTGCCAGCAGCCAAGGGGACAGCTATGGCTACACCTTC. The encoded protein is CASSQGDSYGYTF.

This clone is a singleton in its sample. The J gene is TRBJ2-5, the V gene TRBV7-8, with D unresolved. Germline V CDR1 and CDR2: SGHVS, FQNEAQ. Trimming removed 0 bases from V and 3 bases from J, with 8 bases in between. The CDR3 spans 14 residues. The CDR3 DNA follows: TGTGCCAGCAGCTTAGCCGTAGGAGAAGAGACCCAGTACTTC. Its protein product is CASSLAVGEETQYF.

The chain couples TRBV15 to TRBJ2-7; no firm D call. Germline V lookup: CDR1 LNHNV, CDR2 YYDKDF (reference sequence). The CDR3 covers 15 residues. Trimming took off 0 bases at V and 6 bases at J, with 15 bases between the two ends. DNA of the CDR3: TGTGCCACCAGCAGAGATAGGGATTATATCTTCGAGCAGTACTTC. It yields the protein CATSRDRDYIFEQYF. The full variable domain, with the rest looked up from reference TRBV15 and TRBJ2-7, is DAMVIQNPRYQVTQFGKPVTLSCSQTLNHNVMYWYQQKSSQAPKLLFHYYDKDFNNEADTPDNFQSRRPNTSFCFLDIRSPGLGDTAMYLCATSRDRDYIFEQYFGPGTRLTVT.

This clone was recorded only once. The genes are TRBV5-1 and TRBJ2-3; possible D gene TRBD2, 6 bases. There are 14 residues in the CDR3. CDR1 and CDR2 (germline): SGHRS, YFSETQ. V was clipped by 3 bases and J by 0 bases, with 8 bases between them. The CDR3 protein is CASSSGDSTDTQYF. The DNA for the CDR3 is TGCGCCAGCAGCTCGGGGGACAGCACAGATACGCAGTATTTT.

V is TRBV28 and J is TRBJ1-4; D not resolved. The CDR3 runs to 13 residues. The V end lost 6 bases, the J end lost 3 bases, and 8 bases lay between the germline ends. Germline loops: CDR1 MDHEN, CDR2 SYDVKM. The CDR3 nucleotides read TGTGCCAGCAGAATTGGGGCTAATGAAAAACTGTTTTTT. Amino acid sequence: CASRIGANEKLFF.

The chain combines TRBV11-2 with TRBJ1-2; D is unresolved. Between the trimmed V and J ends, which lost 7 bases and 5 bases, there was a span of 17 bases. The CDR3 totals 14 residues. Germline V gives CDR1 SGHAT, CDR2 FQNNGV. CDR3 in amino acids: CASTLTDLGYGYTF. CDR3 bases: TGTGCCAGCACTTTGACGGACTTGGGATATGGCTACACCTTC.

This chain connects TRBV4-3 to TRBJ2-3; D gene ambiguous. The V gene's germline CDR1 is LGHNA and CDR2 YSLEER. V was cut by 1 base and J by 4 bases, with 9 bases left in between. The CDR3 is 14 residues long. CDR3: CASSQGRNADTQYF. Written as DNA, the CDR3 is TGCGCCAGCAGCCAAGGTCGTAACGCAGATACGCAGTATTTT.

The chain is built from TRBV5-4 and TRBJ1-1; 12 nucleotides agree with TRBD1. V lost 4 bases, J lost 7 bases, and 8 bases stayed unmatched. The CDR3 loop spans 15 amino acids. Germline loops: CDR1 SGHNT, CDR2 YYREEE (reference sequence). The CDR3 loop reads CASSRLRDRGREAFF. The DNA of the CDR3 is TGTGCCAGCAGCCGGCTACGGGACAGGGGGCGTGAAGCTTTCTTT.

This sequence joins TRBV19 and TRBJ1-2; 7 bases agree with TRBD1. The CDR3 is 16 amino acids. Germline loops: CDR1 LNHDA, CDR2 SQIVND (reference sequence). V was pared by 1 base and J by 6 bases, with 11 bases of the junction left unmatched. CDR3 region: CASSIAGSRQGDGYTF. The CDR3 DNA is TGTGCCAGTAGTATAGCGGGAAGCAGACAGGGCGATGGCTACACCTTC.

This rearrangement joins TRBV5-6 to TRBJ1-2; D is perhaps TRBD1 (5 bases). From germline, CDR1 is SGHDT and CDR2 YYEEEE. Trimming shortened V by 5 bases and J by 2 bases, and 13 bases separated the two germline ends. This CDR3 is built from 14 residues. CDR3 amino acids: CASRTRGGNYGYTF. As DNA, the CDR3 is TGTGCCAGCAGGACCCGGGGCGGGAACTATGGCTACACCTTC.

The chain uses TRBV4-2 and TRBJ2-7; D possibly corresponds to TRBD1 (6 bases). Per germline, CDR1 LGHNA and CDR2 YNFKEQ. V was cut by 3 bases and J by 3 bases, with 18 bases left in between. The CDR3 length is 16 residues. The chain's CDR3 is CASSQDDRSNLYEQYF. CDR3 in DNA: TGTGCCAGCAGCCAGGACGACAGGAGTAACCTCTACGAGCAGTACTTC.